Listed here are 31 T cell receptor beta chains from one sample, sequenced in a study of metastatic and nonmetastatic thyroid tumors. MiXCR was used by TCRdb to re-call the PCR reads. The sample lists over 35,000 clones; roughly a sixth were seen once. Until they underwent thyroid surgery, no patient had received any treatment. The material sequenced was tumor tissue. The receptors derive from a female donor with papillary thyroid cancer or a benign thyroid nodule (not recorded which). Some clones in this sample may be carry-over from other donors' samples.

This clone was detected ten times or more. The chain joins TRBV20-1 to TRBJ1-3; possibly TRBD1 for D (6 bases). This CDR3 has 15 amino acids. The V gene lost 3 bases and the J gene lost 0 bases, with 12 bases spanning the gap. Germline V gene sequence: CDR1 DFQATT, CDR2 SNEGSKA (reference sequence). The CDR3 nucleotides are TGCAGTGCTAGCAGACAGGTCAACTCTGGAAACACCATATATTTT. The encoded protein is CSASRQVNSGNTIYF.

This clone was seen repeatedly, ten times or more. This chain uses TRBV5-1 with TRBJ2-7; 16 positions match TRBD2. V trimming: 4 bases; J trimming: 2 bases; junction bases outside the gene matches: 3. This CDR3 contains 16 residues. Germline V gives CDR1 SGHRS, CDR2 YFSETQ. The DNA for the CDR3 is TGCGCCAGCAGCGGGGGACTAGCGGGAGGGACCTACGAGCAGTACTTC. Its translation is CASSGGLAGGTYEQYF.

This clone was counted many times. Since a much larger clone is just one base distant, this may be a read error. Within the sample, other DNA sequences also encode this same CDR3. V usage is TRBV11-2 and J usage is TRBJ1-1; D gene uncertain. Germline V gene lookup returns CDR1 SGHAT and CDR2 FQNNGV. This CDR3 comprises 14 residues. CDR3 amino acids: CASSSRFSDTEAFF. CDR3 nucleotide sequence: TGTGCTAGCAGCTCCAGGTTCTCGGACACTGAAGCTTTCTTT. The full variable domain, rest sourced from reference TRBV11-2 and TRBJ1-1, is EAGVAQSPRYKIIEKRQSVAFWCNPISGHATLYWYQQILGQGPKLLIQFQNNGVVDDSQLPKDRFSAERLKGVDSTLKIQPAKLEDSAVYLCASSSRFSDTEAFFGQGTRLTVV.

This clone was seen at least ten times. The rearrangement links TRBV27 to TRBJ2-7; D may be TRBD1 (5 bases). The CDR3 is 13 residues long. V gave up 5 bases and J gave up 5 bases, with 13 bases separating them. Germline V gives CDR1 MNHEY, CDR2 SMNVEV (reference sequence). The DNA for the CDR3 is TGTGCCAGCAGTCCCTTATGGGGCGACGAGCAGTACTTC. Amino acid sequence: CASSPLWGDEQYF.

As to this clone: A single base separates this from a much larger clone, so it may be a read error. The chain couples TRBV11-2 to TRBJ2-3, with 14 positions matching TRBD2. The CDR3 spans 17 residues. CDR1 and CDR2 (germline): SGHAT, FQNNGV. CDR3 sequence: CTSSLGGLAGGKRVQYF. The CDR3 nucleotides are TGTACCAGCAGCTTAGGTGGACTAGCGGGAGGAAAAAGGGTGCAGTATTTT. The full variable domain, its missing parts supplied by reference TRBV11-2 and TRBJ2-3, is EAGVAQSPRYKIIEKRQSVAFWCNPISGHATLYWYQQILGQGPKLLIQFQNNGVVDDSQLPKDRFSAERLKGVDSTLKIQPAKLEDSAVYLCTSSLGGLAGGKRVQYFGPGTRLTVL.

This clone has a handful of counts. A read error may explain this, as a much larger clone is one base away. Within the sample, other DNA sequences also encode this same CDR3. The chain joins TRBV6-2 or TRBV6-3 to TRBJ2-6; 7 bases align to TRBD2. The germline gives CDR1 MNHEY, CDR2 SVGEGT. The CDR3 covers 17 residues. CDR3 nucleotides: TGTGCCAGTAGAAATGCCGGGACTAACTCTGGGGCCAACGTCCCGACCTTC. Translating it yields CASRNAGTNSGANVPTF.

This clone has ten or more counts. The genes are TRBV19 and TRBJ1-5, with TRBD1 identical over 9 bases. There are 18 residues in the CDR3. The trim removed 3 bases at V and 6 bases at J, leaving 15 bases unmatched. Germline V gene sequence: CDR1 LNHDA, CDR2 SQIVND (reference sequence). CDR3 in DNA: TGTGCCAGTAGTATCGACACCCACTGGACAGGGGCGGGTCAGCCCCAGCATTTT. This codes for CASSIDTHWTGAGQPQHF. Based on the CDR3 plus reference TRBV19 and TRBJ1-5, the full variable domain is DGGITQSPKYLFRKEGQNVTLSCEQNLNHDAMYWYRQDPGQGLRLIYYSQIVNDFQKGDIAEGYSVSREKKESFPLTVTSAQKNPTAFYLCASSIDTHWTGAGQPQHFGDGTRLSIL.

This clone appeared many times. The rearrangement joins TRBV18 to TRBJ1-6, with TRBD1 matching 7 bases. Trimming removed 0 bases from V and 10 bases from J; junction bases left unmatched: 3. Germline CDR1 and CDR2: KGHSH and LQKENI. The CDR3 is 14 residues long. The CDR3 reads CASSPPRDSSPLHF. The CDR3 bases are TGTGCCAGCTCACCACCTCGGGACAGCTCACCCCTCCACTTT.

This clone was observed at least ten times. The chain recombines TRBV2 with TRBJ2-2, with TRBD1 matching over 7 bases. CDR3 size: 16 residues. Germline V gene data show CDR1 as SNHLY and CDR2 as FYNNEI. J was trimmed by 0 bases and V by 5 bases; bases with no gene match: 6. CDR3 coding DNA: TGTGCCAGCAGTTTGGACAGGTGGGCGAACACCGGGGAGCTGTTTTTT. Translated: CASSLDRWANTGELFF. Full variable domain (outside the CDR3, taken from reference TRBV2 and TRBJ2-2): EPEVTQTPSHQVTQMGQEVILRCVPISNHLYFYWYRQILGQKVEFLVSFYNNEISEKSEIFDDQFSVERPDGSNFTLKIRSTKLEDSAMYFCASSLDRWANTGELFFGEGSRLTVL.

To note about this clone: One end of the junction does not line up with germline, which may come from a read error. V is TRBV5-1 and J is TRBJ1-1, with D tentatively TRBD1 (5 bases). The germline CDR1 and CDR2 sequences are SGHRS and YFSETQ. This CDR3 is 16 amino acids long. The CDR3 DNA reads TGCGCCAACAGCTTTGGTCTGAGGGGCGTTGTAACTGAAGCTTTCTTT. Protein product: CANSFGLRGVVTEAFF.

This clone was detected many times. This chain links TRBV2 with TRBJ2-5; D tentatively reads TRBD1 or TRBD2 (6 bases each). The ends were cut back, 7 bases at V and 2 bases at J, with 14 bases in the middle. CDR3 length: 14 residues. Germline lookup yields CDR1 SNHLY and CDR2 FYNNEI. CDR3 region: CASISGGSQETQYF. The CDR3 DNA sequence: TGTGCCAGCATATCCGGGGGCTCTCAAGAGACCCAGTACTTC.

This clone occurred many times. The genes are TRBV27 and TRBJ2-6, with 7 bases that match TRBD1. The CDR3 has 14 amino acids. Germline CDR1 MNHEY, CDR2 SMNVEV (reference sequence). With 6 bases clipped from V and 2 bases from J, the junction kept 1 base outside the gene matches. The CDR3 here is CASRGGAGANVLTF. In DNA form, the CDR3 reads TGTGCCAGCAGAGGGGGCGCTGGGGCCAACGTCCTGACTTTC.

This clone is labeled medium-sized. The rearrangement uses TRBV28 and TRBJ1-2; TRBD1 matches at 7 bases. CDR1 MDHEN and CDR2 SYDVKM come from the germline V gene. The CDR3 consists of 17 residues. The ends lost 5 bases at V and 0 bases at J; junction bases unmatched: 12. This chain's CDR3 is CASSRSGQYTANYGYTF. In DNA form, the CDR3 reads TGTGCCAGCAGTCGGTCGGGACAGTATACTGCTAACTATGGCTACACCTTC.

This clone was counted ten times or more. V and J are TRBV10-3 and TRBJ2-3, with 7 bases fitting TRBD2. J gave up 1 base and V 0 bases, and 4 bases lay outside the gene matches. The CDR3 has 16 amino acids. Germline V lookup: CDR1 ENHRY, CDR2 SYGVKD. Written as DNA, the CDR3 is TGTGCCATCAGTGAGTCAGTGGGAGGGGGCACAGATACGCAGTATTTT. It yields the protein CAISESVGGGTDTQYF.

This clone was seen many times. J is TRBJ2-7 and V is TRBV29-1; unclear D gene. The length of the CDR3 is 13 residues. V was pared by 7 bases and J by 3 bases, with 16 bases between. Germline V lookup: CDR1 SQVTM, CDR2 ANQGSEA. This chain's CDR3 is CSATTAPFYEQYF. The CDR3 DNA follows: TGCAGCGCCACGACTGCGCCCTTCTACGAGCAGTACTTC.

Ten or more counts support this clone. The J gene is TRBJ2-1, the V gene TRBV7-2, with D perhaps TRBD1 (5 bases). Germline CDR1 SGHTA, CDR2 FQGNSA. This CDR3 spans 15 amino acids. Trimming stripped 1 base from V and 2 bases from J, with 9 bases between. The CDR3 loop reads CASSLVIGAYNEQFF. CDR3 coding DNA: TGTGCCAGCAGCTTAGTTATAGGGGCCTACAATGAGCAGTTCTTC.

As for this clone: This may be a read error: a much more frequent sequence differs by one nucleotide. The genes are TRBV20-1 and TRBJ1-5, with a weak D call TRBD1 (6 bases). V was shortened by 6 bases and J by 2 bases, with 26 bases between the two germline ends. Germline V gives CDR1 DFQATT, CDR2 SNEGSKA (reference sequence). The CDR3 length is 18 residues. CDR3 residues: CSASGVQGQRGGNQPQHF. The CDR3 nucleotides read TGCAGTGCCTCTGGGGTACAGGGCCAGCGAGGCGGCAATCAGCCCCAGCATTTT.

This clone was counted ten times or more. The chain couples TRBV7-9 to TRBJ1-3; D is unclear. CDR3 length: 14 residues. CDR1 SEHNR and CDR2 FQNEAQ come from the germline V gene (reference sequence). V was clipped by 7 bases and J by 0 bases, with 10 bases between them. The CDR3 coding sequence is TGTGCCAGCACTCGGGGAACCTCTGGAAACACCATATATTTT. This encodes CASTRGTSGNTIYF.

This clone appeared many times. The same CDR3 also results from other DNA sequences found in this sample. The rearrangement joins TRBV12-3 or TRBV12-4 to TRBJ2-5, with 9 bases aligning to TRBD2. After removal of 7 bases from V and 5 bases from J, the junction contained 11 bases not matched to a gene. CDR3 size: 15 residues. The CDR3: CASTIAGTSSETQYF. The CDR3 DNA sequence: TGTGCCAGCACCATCGCCGGGACTAGCTCGGAGACCCAGTACTTC.

This clone was recorded many times. J is TRBJ2-1 and V is TRBV19; 8 bases map to TRBD2. J lost 2 bases, V lost 4 bases, and 4 bases had no gene match. The germline CDR1 and CDR2 sequences are LNHDA and SQIVND (reference sequence). The CDR3 loop spans 15 amino acids. CDR3 nucleotide sequence: TGTGCCAGTAGTAAACTAGCGGTCCCCTACAATGAGCAGTTCTTC. It translates to CASSKLAVPYNEQFF.

This clone was counted many times. CDR3 sequence (DNA): TGCAGTGCGGGAACGAGACGGCAAGAGACCCAGTACTTC. Protein sequence: CSAGTRRQETQYF. The V call is TRBV20-1, the J call TRBJ2-5, with no clear D. Germline CDR1 DFQATT, CDR2 SNEGSKA (reference sequence). The CDR3 contains 13 residues. V was shortened by 6 bases and J by 2 bases, with 13 bases between the two germline ends.

This clone was seen ten or more times. V usage is TRBV20-1 and J usage is TRBJ1-2; 9 bases agree with TRBD1. Germline values: CDR1 DFQATT, CDR2 SNEGSKA (reference sequence). V lost 6 bases and J lost 4; bases outside the gene matches: 12. CDR3 length: 15 residues. CDR3 residues: CSARPMDRGAYGYTF. DNA of the CDR3: TGCAGTGCCCGCCCCATGGACAGGGGCGCCTATGGCTACACCTTC.

This clone was seen only a few times. The rearrangement uses TRBV2 and TRBJ2-5; D not certain. CDR1 and CDR2 from the germline V gene are SNHLY and FYNNEI. This CDR3 has 13 amino acids. The V end lost 6 bases, the J end lost 1 base, and 9 bases lay between the germline ends. Here the CDR3 reads CASRKNLQETQYF. In DNA, the CDR3 is TGTGCCAGCAGGAAGAACCTCCAAGAGACCCAGTACTTC.

Comments on this clone: Mismatch with germline at one junction end may stem from a read error. The V gene is TRBV5-4, the J gene TRBJ2-1; 7 positions match TRBD2. The germline gives CDR1 SGHNT, CDR2 YYREEE (reference sequence). The CDR3 extends over 16 amino acids. The CDR3, as DNA: TGTGCCAGCAGGTTCGCCGGGACTACCGTAGTCAATGAGCAGTCCTTC. The encoded protein is CASRFAGTTVVNEQSF.

This clone was detected many times. The chain employs TRBV9 and TRBJ2-2; D uncertain. V shed 4 bases and J shed 3 bases, with 7 bases lying between them. This CDR3 contains 13 residues. Germline-derived CDR1 and CDR2 are SGDLS and YYNGEE. CDR3: CASSLSDTGELFF. The DNA of the CDR3 is TGTGCCAGCAGCCTTAGTGACACCGGGGAGCTGTTTTTT.

This clone was found many times. This chain connects TRBV5-4 to TRBJ2-2, with 7 nucleotides matching TRBD1. CDR3 size: 18 residues. V was pared by 1 base and J by 3 bases, with 12 bases of the junction left unmatched. Germline V gene data show CDR1 as SGHNT and CDR2 as YYREEE (reference sequence). The CDR3 protein is CASSLSLTGARDTGELFF. The DNA of the CDR3 is TGTGCCAGCAGCTTGTCCCTTACAGGGGCCCGGGACACCGGGGAGCTGTTTTTT.

This clone was detected many times. The genes are TRBV24-1 and TRBJ2-7; TRBD1 agrees at 8 bases. The junction had 7 bases not matched to a gene; V was cut back by 6 bases and J by 1 base. This CDR3 has 15 residues. The germline V gene has CDR1 KGHDR and CDR2 SFDVKD. The CDR3 DNA reads as TGTGCCACCAGTAAGGACAGGGATGGGTCCTACGAGCAGTACTTC. It translates to CATSKDRDGSYEQYF.

Many counts were recorded for this clone. The chain has TRBV7-2 and TRBJ2-5, with 8 positions matching TRBD2. Looked up from germline, CDR1 is SGHTA and CDR2 is FQGNSA. V was pared by 1 base and J by 4 bases, with 8 bases of the junction left unmatched. The CDR3 totals 16 residues. This CDR3 reads CASSLGAGTRGETQYF. The CDR3 DNA follows: TGTGCCAGCAGCTTAGGGGCAGGGACTAGGGGAGAGACCCAGTACTTC.

This clone was counted at least ten times. The chain recombines TRBV5-1 with TRBJ2-5, with 10 bases identical to TRBD1. This CDR3 has 16 residues. The V segment lost 4 bases and the J segment 4 bases; nucleotides outside the gene matches: 10. Per germline, CDR1 SGHRS and CDR2 YFSETQ. This CDR3 is CASSIRDRGLGETQYF. CDR3 DNA: TGCGCCAGCAGCATCCGGGACAGGGGCCTGGGAGAGACCCAGTACTTC.

This clone showed up just once. Its ends do not fully match the called genes, so a read error is possible. The chain combines TRBV5-8 with TRBJ2-5; 8 bases are a match to TRBD2. CDR1 and CDR2 (germline): SGHTS, YDEGEE. This CDR3 spans 16 amino acids. CDR3 DNA: TGTGCCAACAGCGGGGGTGACTGGGGCTACCAAGAGACCCAGTACTTC. Protein sequence: CANSGGDWGYQETQYF.

This clone was seen repeatedly, ten times or more. V usage is TRBV20-1 and J usage is TRBJ1-3; D gene uncertain. This CDR3 comprises 13 residues. The V gene's germline CDR1 is DFQATT and CDR2 SNEGSKA (reference sequence). V lost 6 bases to trimming and J lost 4 bases, with 13 bases between them. This chain's CDR3 is CSARTSTGNTIYF. The CDR3 DNA is TGCAGTGCCCGGACTTCCACCGGAAACACCATATATTTT.